Listed here are 31 T cell receptor beta chains from one sample, sequenced in a study of CD8+ T cells in alopecia areata. Treatment defined: oral pan-JAK inhibitor, 5-10 mg twice daily. Extracted from the samples, RNA was reverse transcribed into cDNA to serve as the sequencing template. The protocol was immunoSEQ multiplex PCR, while the TCRdb copy is restricted to in-frame clones and leaves out a portion. Here the sample spans about 180,000 clones, about 55% being singletons. Here the sequenced sample was CD8+ T cells sorted from blood, taken at week 24, from a patient treated with tofacitinib. The source of these receptors is a human donor with alopecia areata.

This sequence joins TRBV19 and TRBJ1-5; possibly TRBD1 for D (6 bases). Per the germline V gene, CDR1 is LNHDA and CDR2 is SQIVND (reference sequence). The CDR3 has 16 amino acids. The ends were cut back, 3 bases at V and 5 bases at J, with 17 bases in the middle. The CDR3 here is CASSMGQQGWDQPQHF. For the CDR3, the DNA is TGTGCCAGTAGTATGGGCCAACAGGGATGGGATCAGCCCCAGCATTTT.

V usage is TRBV25-1 and J usage is TRBJ2-7, with a possible D match to TRBD2 (5 bases). With 3 bases removed from V and 5 bases from J, the gap between germline ends came to 11 bases. Germline values: CDR1 MGHDK, CDR2 SYGVNS. This CDR3 has 13 amino acids. As DNA, the CDR3 is TGTGCCAGCAGTGACACGGGGAGCGACGAGCAGTACTTC. This sequence encodes CASSDTGSDEQYF.

This chain joins TRBV4-3 and TRBJ2-1, with 7 nucleotides matching TRBD1. Trimming took 0 bases from V and 3 from J; bases not matched to a gene: 20. Germline CDR1 reads LGHNA; CDR2 reads YSLEER. This CDR3 contains 21 residues. In DNA, the CDR3 is TGCGCCAGCAGCCAAGACTGGAGTGTTTGGGGACAGAATACTAACTACAATGAGCAGTTCTTC. Protein: CASSQDWSVWGQNTNYNEQFF.

Only one count was recorded for this clone. The chain links TRBV13 to TRBJ1-1, with TRBD1 as a possible D gene (6 bases). This CDR3 region has 14 residues. CDR1 PRHDT and CDR2 FYEKMQ come from the germline V gene (reference sequence). V was trimmed by 4 bases and J by 2 bases, leaving 11 bases between them. The CDR3 loop reads CASSSRDTNTEAFF. The CDR3, as DNA: TGTGCCAGCAGCTCCCGGGACACCAACACTGAAGCTTTCTTT.

In this sample, this clone turned up a few times. The rearrangement links TRBV15 to TRBJ2-7, with 10 nucleotides matching TRBD1. Germline V gene data show CDR1 as LNHNV and CDR2 as YYDKDF (reference sequence). The CDR3 extends over 14 amino acids. The V gene end was trimmed by 2 bases and the J gene end by 4 bases; junction bases not matched to a gene: 2. The CDR3 sequence: CATSRRTGGYEQYF. The CDR3 DNA is TGTGCCACCAGCAGAAGGACAGGGGGTTACGAGCAGTACTTC.

The chain recombines TRBV7-9 with TRBJ2-3; 8 bases match TRBD1. Germline V gene lookup returns CDR1 SEHNR and CDR2 FQNEAQ (reference sequence). V lost 4 bases to trimming and J lost 1 base; unmatched junction nucleotides: 7. This CDR3 is 16 amino acids long. Written as DNA, the CDR3 is TGTGCCAGCAGCTCGCCTACGACAGGGGGCACAGATACGCAGTATTTT. Translated, it gives CASSSPTTGGTDTQYF.

The chain recombines TRBV27 with TRBJ2-3, with D hard to call. The V end was cut by 8 bases, the J end by 2 bases, with 5 bases between. This CDR3 is 11 amino acids long. The germline gives CDR1 MNHEY, CDR2 SMNVEV (reference sequence). The CDR3 DNA follows: TGTGCCAGCGGAACCACAGATACGCAGTATTTT. Protein product: CASGTTDTQYF.

The rearrangement uses TRBV11-2 and TRBJ2-1; maybe TRBD2 (6 bases). Per the germline V gene, CDR1 is SGHAT and CDR2 is FQNNGV. This CDR3 is 12 amino acids long. The V end was cut by 4 bases, the J end by 9 bases, with 10 bases between. CDR3 in amino acids: CASSSAGTEQFF. Written as DNA, the CDR3 is TGTGCCAGCAGCTCGGCGGGGACTGAGCAGTTCTTC. The whole variable domain, remainder taken from reference TRBV11-2 and TRBJ2-1, is EAGVAQSPRYKIIEKRQSVAFWCNPISGHATLYWYQQILGQGPKLLIQFQNNGVVDDSQLPKDRFSAERLKGVDSTLKIQPAKLEDSAVYLCASSSAGTEQFFGPGTRLTVL.

This chain connects TRBV4-3 to TRBJ1-2; 7 nucleotides line up with TRBD1. J lost 4 bases, V lost 1 base, and 6 bases had no gene match. The CDR3 has 15 amino acids. Germline-derived CDR1 and CDR2 are LGHNA and YSLEER. The CDR3 nucleotides are TGCGCCAGCAGCCAAGTTTGGGGACAGAGCTATGGCTACACCTTC. Translation gives CASSQVWGQSYGYTF.

There are a few counts of this clone. CDR3 protein: CTCRGEYNEQFF. The CDR3 DNA is TGCACTTGTCGGGGAGAATACAATGAGCAGTTCTTC. The chain links TRBV29-1 to TRBJ2-1, with D possibly being TRBD2 (5 bases). The germline CDR1 and CDR2 sequences are SQVTM and ANQGSEA. The CDR3 extends over 12 amino acids.

The rearrangement joins TRBV29-1 to TRBJ1-1; D possibly corresponds to TRBD1 (6 bases). V dropped 3 bases and J dropped 5 bases, with 19 bases sitting between them. The CDR3 length is 15 residues. Germline-derived CDR1 and CDR2 are SQVTM and ANQGSEA. For the CDR3, the DNA is TGCAGCGTTGATTTTGGTCCCGGAGGGGGGACTGAAGCTTTCTTT. Amino acid sequence: CSVDFGPGGGTEAFF.

The chain links TRBV19 to TRBJ2-1; 10 nucleotides match TRBD2. The CDR3 sequence is 18 residues long. The V gene end was trimmed by 3 bases and the J gene end by 3 bases; junction bases not matched to a gene: 11. Germline loops: CDR1 LNHDA, CDR2 SQIVND (reference sequence). In DNA form, the CDR3 reads TGTGCCAGTAGTATTAATACACTAGCGGGGCCGTTCTACAATGAGCAGTTCTTC. It specifies CASSINTLAGPFYNEQFF.

This chain uses TRBV5-6 with TRBJ2-2, with D hard to call. The germline V gene has CDR1 SGHDT and CDR2 YYEEEE. The V and J ends lost 3 bases and 4 bases respectively, with 7 bases between them. The CDR3 extends over 13 amino acids. This CDR3 is CASSSQGTGELFF. The CDR3 DNA reads as TGTGCCAGCAGCTCGCAAGGCACCGGGGAGCTGTTTTTT.

This chain links TRBV14 with TRBJ2-1, with D perhaps matching TRBD2 (5 bases). CDR1 and CDR2 (germline): SGHDN, FVKESK. Trimming took off 3 bases at V and 5 bases at J, with 5 bases between the two ends. CDR3 size: 12 residues. The CDR3: CASSHGDNEQFF. In DNA form, the CDR3 reads TGTGCCAGCAGCCACGGGGACAATGAGCAGTTCTTC.

V usage is TRBV5-6 and J usage is TRBJ1-5; D is undetermined. Germline CDR1 reads SGHDT; CDR2 reads YYEEEE. V was pared by 0 bases and J by 0 bases, with 7 bases between. This CDR3 is 15 amino acids long. The CDR3 bases are TGTGCCAGCAGCTTGGCCGATTATAGCAATCAGCCCCAGCATTTT. Translated, it gives CASSLADYSNQPQHF.

This sequence joins TRBV19 and TRBJ2-6, with 9 bases identical to TRBD1. CDR3 length: 16 amino acids. Germline lookup yields CDR1 LNHDA and CDR2 SQIVND (reference sequence). V lost 10 bases, J lost 0 bases, and 7 bases stayed unmatched. CDR3 region: CATRDRATSGANVLTF. Written as DNA, the CDR3 is TGTGCCACCCGGGACAGGGCAACCTCTGGGGCCAACGTCCTGACTTTC. Filled out from reference TRBV19 and TRBJ2-6, the complete variable domain reads DGGITQSPKYLFRKEGQNVTLSCEQNLNHDAMYWYRQDPGQGLRLIYYSQIVNDFQKGDIAEGYSVSREKKESFPLTVTSAQKNPTAFYLCATRDRATSGANVLTFGAGSRLTVL.

The chain couples TRBV14 to TRBJ1-6; maybe TRBD1 (6 bases). The CDR3 has 14 amino acids. CDR1 and CDR2 (germline): SGHDN, FVKESK. The ends were cut back, 4 bases at V and 8 bases at J, with 12 bases in the middle. As DNA, the CDR3 is TGTGCCAGCAGCCTTACACAGGGTTATTCACCCCTCCACTTT. It specifies CASSLTQGYSPLHF.

The chain uses TRBV4-3 and TRBJ1-1; D is uncertain. CDR1 is LGHNA, CDR2 YSLEER, per germline. The CDR3 spans 14 residues. Trimming took 1 base from V and 6 from J, leaving 12 bases between them. This CDR3 reads CASSQVGERAEAFF. CDR3 DNA sequence: TGCGCCAGCAGCCAAGTTGGGGAACGCGCTGAAGCTTTCTTT.

This chain connects TRBV25-1 to TRBJ1-1, with 7 nucleotides matching TRBD1. This CDR3 has 13 residues. Germline CDR1 MGHDK, CDR2 SYGVNS. V was pared by 2 bases and J by 6 bases, with 3 bases of the junction left unmatched. CDR3 protein: CASSEGDRAEAFF. The CDR3 DNA reads as TGTGCCAGCAGTGAAGGAGACAGGGCTGAAGCTTTCTTT. The complete variable domain, with remaining parts taken from reference TRBV25-1 and TRBJ1-1, reads EADIYQTPRYLVIGTGKKITLECSQTMGHDKMYWYQQDPGMELHLIHYSYGVNSTEKGDLSSESTVSRIRTEHFPLTLESARPSHTSQYLCASSEGDRAEAFFGQGTRLTVV.

This clone has more than one count but fewer than ten. The V call is TRBV4-2, the J call TRBJ2-1; D is ambiguous. The V end lost 1 base, the J end lost 8 bases, and 12 bases lay between the germline ends. Germline values: CDR1 LGHNA, CDR2 YNFKEQ. The CDR3 is 14 amino acids. The DNA for the CDR3 is TGTGCCAGCAGCCAAGGTAGTCGAGAGGATGAGCAGTTCTTC. It encodes CASSQGSREDEQFF.

The gene calls are TRBV6-5 and TRBJ2-1; no reliable D call. The CDR3 is made up of 8 amino acids. Germline assignment: CDR1 MNHEY and CDR2 SVGAGI. V lost 6 bases to trimming and J lost 13 bases, with 4 bases between them. CDR3 region: CASSPQFF. The CDR3 DNA sequence: TGTGCCAGCAGCCCACAGTTCTTC.

This clone was seen more than once but under ten times. This chain links TRBV29-1 with TRBJ1-2, with D possibly TRBD1 on 6 matching bases. The V end lost 6 bases, the J end lost 4 bases, and 18 bases lay between the germline ends. The CDR3 has 14 amino acids. In germline, CDR1 is SQVTM, CDR2 ANQGSEA. In DNA, the CDR3 is TGCAGCGTCGTCGGGGGGGCGCAGAGCTATGGCTACACCTTC. Its protein is CSVVGGAQSYGYTF. Filled out from reference TRBV29-1 and TRBJ1-2, the complete variable domain reads SAVISQKPSRDICQRGTSLTIQCQVDSQVTMMFWYRQQPGQSLTLIATANQGSEATYESGFVIDKFPISRPNLTFSTLTVSNMSPEDSSIYLCSVVGGAQSYGYTFGSGTRLTVV.

There are a few counts of this clone. V usage is TRBV25-1 and J usage is TRBJ2-5; TRBD2 matches 7 bases. V trimming: 3 bases; J trimming: 4 bases; junction bases outside the gene matches: 8. There are 15 residues in the CDR3. In germline, CDR1 is MGHDK, CDR2 SYGVNS. The CDR3 loop is CASSEAGGRGETQYF. CDR3 nucleotides: TGTGCCAGCAGTGAGGCTGGGGGGAGGGGAGAGACCCAGTACTTC.

The chain is built from TRBV15 and TRBJ1-6; D possibly corresponds to TRBD1 (6 bases). This CDR3 has 16 residues. Per the germline V gene, CDR1 is LNHNV and CDR2 is YYDKDF (reference sequence). Trimming cost V 0 bases and J 7 bases, with 13 bases left between them. DNA of the CDR3: TGTGCCACCAGCAGAGATCGAGCCAGGGGAAATTCACCCCTCCACTTT. This translates into CATSRDRARGNSPLHF.

This sequence joins TRBV4-2 and TRBJ1-1; D might be TRBD1 (5 bases). Germline CDR1 is LGHNA and CDR2 is YNFKEQ. The ends were cut back, 1 base at V and 4 bases at J, with 7 bases in the middle. The CDR3 totals 13 residues. The CDR3 spells CASSQVGGTEAFF. The CDR3 DNA reads TGTGCCAGCAGCCAAGTCGGGGGCACTGAAGCTTTCTTT.

The chain recombines TRBV9 with TRBJ2-1; TRBD2 agrees at 8 bases. With 0 bases clipped from V and 5 bases from J, the junction kept 7 bases outside the gene matches. Per germline, CDR1 SGDLS and CDR2 YYNGEE. CDR3 size: 16 residues. This CDR3 is CASSVARLAGDNEQFF. The CDR3 nucleotides are TGTGCCAGCAGCGTAGCTCGGCTAGCGGGCGACAATGAGCAGTTCTTC.

The chain joins TRBV30 to TRBJ2-7, with TRBD2 as a possible D gene (6 bases). Trimming took 3 bases from V and 6 from J, leaving 15 bases between them. Germline CDR1 is GTSNPN and CDR2 is SVGIG (reference sequence). The CDR3 is 13 amino acids. The CDR3 nucleotides read TGTGCCTGGAGCGTTACGGGGGACGCCGAGCAGTACTTC. Its translation is CAWSVTGDAEQYF.

The CDR3 loop reads CASSLLGTNTGELFF. The CDR3 DNA follows: TGTGCCAGCAGCTTACTGGGCACAAACACCGGGGAGCTGTTTTTT. The gene calls are TRBV7-9 and TRBJ2-2; D is unclear. Trimming left V 2 bases short and J 2 bases short, with 9 bases between. The CDR3 length is 15 residues. CDR1 is SEHNR, CDR2 FQNEAQ, per germline (reference sequence).

This clone came up a few times. The V gene is TRBV25-1, the J gene TRBJ1-1, with D hard to call. Germline V gene lookup returns CDR1 MGHDK and CDR2 SYGVNS. This CDR3 is 16 amino acids long. The V end lost 3 bases, the J end lost 2 bases, and 16 bases lay between the germline ends. The CDR3 DNA sequence: TGTGCCAGCAGTGAGAACGCCGGTGGGGTAAACACTGAAGCTTTCTTT. It yields the protein CASSENAGGVNTEAFF.

This sequence joins TRBV19 and TRBJ1-2, with 7 bases lining up with TRBD1. The CDR3 runs to 13 residues. J was trimmed by 5 bases and V by 4 bases; bases with no gene match: 4. Germline V gene sequence: CDR1 LNHDA, CDR2 SQIVND (reference sequence). In nucleotides, the CDR3 is TGTGCCAGTAGTACCGGGACAGCATATGGCTACACCTTC. This gives the protein CASSTGTAYGYTF.

V and J are TRBV9 and TRBJ2-3; no definite D call. V was pared by 6 bases and J by 1 base, with 9 bases between. CDR1 is SGDLS, CDR2 YYNGEE, per germline. CDR3 length: 13 residues. The CDR3 sequence is CASNWGGTDTQYF. CDR3 DNA: TGTGCCAGCAACTGGGGTGGCACAGATACGCAGTATTTT.